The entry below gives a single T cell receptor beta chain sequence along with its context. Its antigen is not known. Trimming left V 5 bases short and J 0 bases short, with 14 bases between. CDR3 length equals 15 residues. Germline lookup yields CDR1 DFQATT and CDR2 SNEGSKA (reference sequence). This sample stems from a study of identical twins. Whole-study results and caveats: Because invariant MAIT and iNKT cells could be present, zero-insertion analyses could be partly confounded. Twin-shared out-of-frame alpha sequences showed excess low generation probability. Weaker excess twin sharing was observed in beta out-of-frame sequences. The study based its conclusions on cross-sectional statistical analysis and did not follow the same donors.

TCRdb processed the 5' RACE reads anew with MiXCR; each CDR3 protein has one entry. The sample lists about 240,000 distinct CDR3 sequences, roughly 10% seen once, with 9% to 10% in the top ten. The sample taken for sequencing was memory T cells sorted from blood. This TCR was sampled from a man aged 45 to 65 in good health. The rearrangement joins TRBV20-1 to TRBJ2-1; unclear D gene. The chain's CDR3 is CSAQTGLSSYNEQFF. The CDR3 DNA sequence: TGCAGTGCTCAGACCGGATTGAGCTCCTACAATGAGCAGTTCTTC.